This TCR beta chain was recovered during a study of STAT5B mutations in CD4+ large granular lymphocyte leukemia. Notes on the study in general: TRBV06-family usage was enriched in top patient clones (8/27) versus controls (2/35). CD4-sorted patient repertoires seemed more clonal than healthy CD4+ repertoires.

About this clone itself: Antigen unknown.

CDR1 is SGHRS, CDR2 YFSETQ, per germline. This CDR3 region has 19 residues. Trimming at V came to 3 bases and at J to 5 bases, leaving 18 bases not matched to a gene. The survey-level immunoSEQ assay was used. The protocol was immunoSEQ multiplex PCR, while the TCRdb copy is restricted to in-frame clones and leaves out a portion. Among some 23,000 clones listed, 74% were seen once. Sequencing used CD4+ T cells from blood buffy coats. The chain employs TRBV5-1 and TRBJ2-5; 11 nucleotides line up with TRBD2. This sequence was found in a human donor in good health. The CDR3 loop reads CASSSGNSGGAGGGETQYF. In DNA, the CDR3 is TGCGCCAGCAGCTCTGGAAATAGCGGGGGGGCCGGGGGCGGTGAGACCCAGTACTTC.